This passage covers 7 T cell receptor beta chains from one sample sequenced in a study of blood T cell repertoires in COVID-19. The table came from immunoSEQ multiplex PCR; TCRdb's copy has only in-frame clones and leaves some out. The sample lists 75,000 to 80,000 clones, around nine tenths occurring once. Sequencing was performed on peripheral blood. These receptors were taken from a human donor in a cohort sampled during active COVID-19.

The rearrangement joins TRBV14 to TRBJ2-7, with 9 bases identical to TRBD1. Germline CDR1 SGHDN, CDR2 FVKESK. V lost 4 bases and J lost 6; bases outside the gene matches: 7. This CDR3 is 14 amino acids long. In DNA, the CDR3 is TGTGCCAGCAGCCTTGGACAGGGGTTTGCCGAGCAGTACTTC. Residues: CASSLGQGFAEQYF.

This chain joins TRBV28 and TRBJ1-5, with TRBD1 matching 8 bases. The germline CDR1 and CDR2 sequences are MDHEN and SYDVKM. The V gene end was trimmed by 7 bases and the J gene end by 2 bases; junction bases not matched to a gene: 7. CDR3 length equals 15 residues. The DNA of the CDR3 is TGTGCCAGCACCCGAGACAGGGGTGGCAATCAGCCCCAGCATTTT. Its protein product is CASTRDRGGNQPQHF.

In this sample, this clone turned up once. The V call is TRBV5-5, the J call TRBJ1-2, with D unresolved. The CDR3 contains 12 residues. Deletions cut 3 bases from V and 8 bases from J, with 11 bases between. Germline loops: CDR1 SGHKS, CDR2 YYEKEE (reference sequence). CDR3 bases: TGTGCCAGCAGCTACTTTGTCGAGGGCTACACCTTC. It codes for CASSYFVEGYTF.

Written as DNA, the CDR3 is TGTGCCACCAGTGACCCGGGTCAGGGGGACCGCCACAATGAGCAGTTCTTC. Protein sequence: CATSDPGQGDRHNEQFF. The gene calls are TRBV24-1 and TRBJ2-1; 7 bases are shared with TRBD1. The V gene end was trimmed by 4 bases and the J gene end by 5 bases; junction bases not matched to a gene: 13. The CDR3 is 17 amino acids. Germline V gene lookup returns CDR1 KGHDR and CDR2 SFDVKD.

The sample holds one count of this clone. V gene TRBV7-9 combines with J gene TRBJ2-5, with TRBD2 matching over 12 bases. V dropped 4 bases and J dropped 2; count of bases not matched to a gene: 5. In germline, CDR1 is SEHNR, CDR2 FQNEAQ (reference sequence). CDR3 length: 16 residues. CDR3 residues: CASSSWTSGIQETQYF. In DNA form, the CDR3 reads TGTGCCAGCAGCTCATGGACTAGCGGGATTCAAGAGACCCAGTACTTC.

V is TRBV12-5 and J is TRBJ2-5; TRBD2 matches at 12 bases. CDR3 size: 14 residues. Germline CDR1 is LGHNT and CDR2 is FRNRAP. V was clipped by 4 bases and J by 4 bases; unmatched bases: 1. As DNA, the CDR3 is TGTGCTAGTGGTTCTAGCGGGGGGGTAGAGACCCAGTACTTC. Protein sequence: CASGSSGGVETQYF.

CDR3 loop: CASSSDRAGANVLTF. The CDR3 coding sequence is TGTGCCAGCTCTTCCGACAGGGCTGGGGCCAACGTCCTGACTTTC. The chain joins TRBV18 to TRBJ2-6; TRBD1 aligns across 7 bases. The CDR3 consists of 15 residues. The V gene end was trimmed by 6 bases and the J gene end by 2 bases; junction bases not matched to a gene: 4. The germline CDR1 and CDR2 sequences are KGHSH and LQKENI.